The next 27 T cell receptor beta chains were all read from a single sample in a study of T cells in Graves' hyperthyroidism and ophthalmopathy. RNA transcripts served as the template for amplifying TCR beta CDR3 regions. TCR CDR3 regions were first amplified by RT-PCR with HTBI primers. From the multiplex PCR reads, TCRdb called clonotypes with MiXCR, one entry per CDR3 protein. The sample shows hundreds of thousands of distinct CDR3 sequences, about 16% of them seen only once. Sequencing input: blood. The source of these receptors is a woman between 40 and 55 years old with Graves' ophthalmopathy.

The chain recombines TRBV7-9 with TRBJ1-1; 10 positions agree with TRBD1. This CDR3 has 15 amino acids. Trimming took 0 bases from V and 12 from J; bases not matched to a gene: 10. Germline loops: CDR1 SEHNR, CDR2 FQNEAQ (reference sequence). The chain's CDR3 is CASSLAFPGQGLSFF. DNA for the CDR3: TGTGCCAGCAGCTTAGCCTTTCCGGGACAGGGGCTTTCTTTCTTT. The complete variable domain, with remaining parts taken from reference TRBV7-9 and TRBJ1-1, reads DTGVSQNPRHKITKRGQNVTFRCDPISEHNRLYWYRQTLGQGPEFLTYFQNEAQLEKSRLLSDRFSAERPKGSFSTLEIQRTEQGDSAMYLCASSLAFPGQGLSFFGQGTRLTVV.

The sample holds one count of this clonotype. The DNA of the CDR3 is TGTGCCAGCAGCAAGGGGGGAGCCCCCTCTGGGGCCAACGTCCTGACTTTC. Translating it yields CASSKGGAPSGANVLTF. This chain joins TRBV6-1 and TRBJ2-6; D tentatively fits TRBD1 or TRBD2 (6 bases each). The CDR3 is made up of 17 amino acids. CDR1 and CDR2 (germline): MNHNS, SASEGT. V lost 6 bases and J 0 bases, leaving 15 bases between the germline ends.

J is TRBJ2-3 and V is TRBV6-1; 12 nucleotides match TRBD2. V lost 7 bases to trimming and J lost 6 bases; unmatched junction nucleotides: 8. This CDR3 region has 15 residues. Germline loops: CDR1 MNHNS, CDR2 SASEGT. This CDR3 reads CASNLGLAGGDTQYF. Here the CDR3 DNA reads TGTGCCAGCAACCTGGGGCTAGCGGGGGGGGATACGCAGTATTTT.

This chain connects TRBV7-2 to TRBJ1-2; D is possibly TRBD1 (6 bases). Germline V gives CDR1 SGHTA, CDR2 FQGNSA. The CDR3 consists of 13 residues. V lost 5 bases to trimming and J lost 8 bases, with 15 bases between them. The CDR3 protein is CASSPGAVGGYTF. Written as DNA, the CDR3 is TGTGCCAGCAGCCCGGGGGCGGTGGGCGGCTACACCTTC. The full variable domain, rest sourced from reference TRBV7-2 and TRBJ1-2, is GAGVSQSPSNKVTEKGKDVELRCDPISGHTALYWYRQSLGQGLEFLIYFQGNSAPDKSGLPSDRFSAERTGGSVSTLTIQRTQQEDSAVYLCASSPGAVGGYTFGSGTRLTVV.

This clonotype was counted only a few times. The genes are TRBV10-3 and TRBJ2-7, with D perhaps matching TRBD2 (5 bases). The germline V and J ends were trimmed by 2 bases and 2 bases, with 10 bases remaining between them. Germline V gene lookup returns CDR1 ENHRY and CDR2 SYGVKD. This CDR3 region has 14 residues. CDR3 DNA sequence: TGTGCCATCAGTGAGAGGACTCAGACCTACGAGCAGTACTTC. This gives the protein CAISERTQTYEQYF.

This clonotype was detected a few times. The chain recombines TRBV5-1 with TRBJ2-1; 8 positions match TRBD2. Trimming took 10 bases from V and 0 from J; bases not matched to a gene: 18. Per the germline V gene, CDR1 is SGHRS and CDR2 is YFSETQ. CDR3 length equals 18 residues. The DNA of the CDR3 is TGCGCCTCGTCAGACCGGGGGGGCTCGAGTATCTCCTACAATGAGCAGTTCTTC. This gives the protein CASSDRGGSSISYNEQFF.

In its sample, this clonotype was seen a few times. V gene TRBV6-1 combines with J gene TRBJ2-5, with 15 bases identical to TRBD2. Trimming at V came to 6 bases and at J to 5 bases, leaving 10 bases not matched to a gene. Germline V gene lookup returns CDR1 MNHNS and CDR2 SASEGT. This CDR3 is built from 17 residues. CDR3: CASRRTSGGAGAETQYF. The CDR3 nucleotides read TGTGCCAGCAGGCGGACTAGCGGGGGGGCTGGGGCGGAGACCCAGTACTTC.

This clonotype was observed at least ten times. The chain couples TRBV6-6 to TRBJ1-1; no clear D gene. CDR1 and CDR2 (germline): MNHNY, SVGAGI (reference sequence). Trimming left V 2 bases short and J 3 bases short, with 10 bases between. The CDR3 is made up of 14 amino acids. For the CDR3, the DNA is TGTGCCAGCAGTTACGGGAGGAAGGACACTGAAGCTTTCTTT. Translation: CASSYGRKDTEAFF.

This clonotype has a count of ten or more. The gene calls are TRBV18 and TRBJ2-1; weak D call: TRBD1 (7 bases). This CDR3 is 14 amino acids long. V gave up 6 bases and J gave up 3 bases, with 12 bases separating them. The germline V gene has CDR1 KGHSH and CDR2 LQKENI. The CDR3: CASSGGQNYNEQFF. DNA of the CDR3: TGTGCCAGCTCCGGGGGACAGAACTACAATGAGCAGTTCTTC.

This clonotype has ten or more counts. V and J are TRBV5-6 and TRBJ1-1; D perhaps matches TRBD1 (6 bases). The CDR3 runs 16 residues. V was trimmed by 0 bases and J by 3 bases, leaving 15 bases between them. Germline V gene sequence: CDR1 SGHDT, CDR2 YYEEEE. CDR3 loop: CASSLAGPYRDTEAFF. The CDR3 DNA reads as TGTGCCAGCAGCTTGGCTGGGCCTTACAGGGACACTGAAGCTTTCTTT. Filled out from reference TRBV5-6 and TRBJ1-1, the complete variable domain reads DAGVTQSPTHLIKTRGQQVTLRCSPKSGHDTVSWYQQALGQGPQFIFQYYEEEERQRGNFPDRFSGHQFPNYSSELNVNALLLGDSALYLCASSLAGPYRDTEAFFGQGTRLTVV.

This clonotype has just a few counts. The rearrangement uses TRBV7-2 and TRBJ2-4, with 10 bases aligning to TRBD2. This CDR3 has 18 amino acids. Unmatched junction bases numbered 7, after V lost 2 bases and J lost 0 bases. The germline V gene encodes CDR1 SGHTA and CDR2 FQGNSA. CDR3 region: CASSLLLAGGLAKNIQYF. Written as DNA, the CDR3 is TGTGCCAGCAGCTTATTGTTAGCGGGGGGCCTAGCCAAAAACATTCAGTACTTC.

This clonotype was detected once. Possible read error: a much larger clone is one base away. The chain employs TRBV18 and TRBJ1-1; D is undetermined. This CDR3 region has 16 residues. Germline CDR1 and CDR2: KGHSH and LQKENI. V lost 2 bases and J lost 3, with 16 bases in between. The CDR3 loop is CASSPIENLLDTEAFF. CDR3 sequence (DNA): TGTGCCAGCTCACCAATAGAGAACCTGTTGGACACTGAAGCTTTCTTT. Full variable domain (rest looked up from reference TRBV18 and TRBJ1-1): NAGVMQNPRHLVRRRGQEARLRCSPMKGHSHVYWYRQLPEEGLKFMVYLQKENIIDESGMPKERFSAEFPKEGPSILRIQQVVRGDSAAYFCASSPIENLLDTEAFFGQGTRLTVV.

J is TRBJ2-2 and V is TRBV5-1; TRBD2 might be the D (5 bases). V dropped 5 bases and J dropped 0 bases, with 14 bases sitting between them. There are 16 residues in the CDR3. Per germline, CDR1 SGHRS and CDR2 YFSETQ. CDR3 region: CASRFGLRANTGELFF. CDR3 nucleotides: TGCGCCAGCAGATTTGGACTGCGGGCGAACACCGGGGAGCTGTTTTTT.

This clonotype was observed a handful of times. The chain joins TRBV19 to TRBJ2-7; D is possibly TRBD1 (5 bases). Germline V gives CDR1 LNHDA, CDR2 SQIVND (reference sequence). The CDR3 consists of 13 residues. Trimming stripped 5 bases from V and 7 bases from J, with 15 bases between. This chain's CDR3 is CASSASGWKEQYF. The CDR3, as DNA: TGTGCCAGTAGTGCTTCAGGGTGGAAGGAGCAGTACTTC.

The chain employs TRBV7-2 and TRBJ2-7; D is unclear. CDR1 is SGHTA, CDR2 FQGNSA, per germline. The CDR3 runs to 13 residues. The V gene lost 0 bases and the J gene lost 5 bases, with 8 bases spanning the gap. The DNA of the CDR3 is TGTGCCAGCAGCTTAGCCGTCCGGGACGAGCAGTACTTC. Amino acids: CASSLAVRDEQYF.

CDR3 bases: TGTGCCAGTAGTTATCCCTCGAACACTGAAGCTTTCTTT. Translation: CASSYPSNTEAFF. The chain couples TRBV19 to TRBJ1-1; no firm D call. Deletions cut 5 bases from V and 1 base from J, with 8 bases between. The CDR3 has 13 residues. Germline V gives CDR1 LNHDA, CDR2 SQIVND (reference sequence).

This clonotype was recorded many times. The gene calls are TRBV18 and TRBJ2-1, with 10 nucleotides matching TRBD2. This CDR3 has 16 residues. V was clipped by 0 bases and J by 8 bases; unmatched bases: 7. CDR1 is KGHSH, CDR2 LQKENI, per germline. The CDR3 sequence is CASSPPASGGSDEQFF. The CDR3 DNA follows: TGTGCCAGCTCACCACCCGCTAGCGGGGGATCGGATGAGCAGTTCTTC.

This clonotype has only a few counts. One end of the junction is discordant with germline, which a read error may explain. The chain uses TRBV7-3 and TRBJ1-1; D is ambiguous. Germline values: CDR1 SGHTA, CDR2 FQGTGA. CDR3 size: 13 residues. The CDR3 is CAGSRLRNTEAFF. The CDR3, as DNA: TGTGCCGGCAGCCGGCTAAGGAACACTGAAGCTTTCTTT. Using reference TRBV7-3 and TRBJ1-1 for the parts outside the CDR3, the full variable domain is GAGVSQTPSNKVTEKGKYVELRCDPISGHTALYWYRQSLGQGPEFLIYFQGTGAADDSGLPNDRFFAVRPEGSVSTLKIQRTERGDSAVYLCAGSRLRNTEAFFGQGTRLTVV.

The rearrangement uses TRBV7-2 and TRBJ1-1; D may be TRBD1 (5 bases). Trimming shortened V by 5 bases and J by 0 bases, and 10 bases separated the two germline ends. Germline-derived CDR1 and CDR2 are SGHTA and FQGNSA. The CDR3 is 14 residues long. The CDR3 is CASSPQTVNTEAFF. Here the CDR3 DNA reads TGTGCCAGCAGCCCGCAGACAGTGAACACTGAAGCTTTCTTT.

In this sample, this clonotype turned up a few times. The V gene is TRBV20-1, the J gene TRBJ2-7; 7 positions match TRBD1. Germline-derived CDR1 and CDR2 are DFQATT and SNEGSKA (reference sequence). The CDR3 consists of 14 residues. The trim removed 5 bases at V and 6 bases at J, leaving 13 bases unmatched. The CDR3 spells CSALRGLQWGEQYF. The CDR3 DNA reads TGCAGTGCTTTAAGGGGGCTTCAATGGGGCGAGCAGTACTTC.

This clonotype showed up many times. The rearrangement joins TRBV2 to TRBJ2-5; D call uncertain. Trimming took 5 bases from V and 1 from J, leaving 8 bases between them. The CDR3 has 13 residues. The germline gives CDR1 SNHLY, CDR2 FYNNEI. This CDR3 is CASSPSGQETQYF. CDR3 coding DNA: TGTGCCAGCAGTCCAAGTGGCCAAGAGACCCAGTACTTC.

The CDR3 DNA reads as TGTGCCAGTAGTCGGGGACTAGCGGGGGGATCCGGCACAGATACGCAGTATTTT. Encoded protein: CASSRGLAGGSGTDTQYF. The chain links TRBV19 to TRBJ2-3; 15 bases line up with TRBD2. The length of the CDR3 is 18 residues. Germline-derived CDR1 and CDR2 are LNHDA and SQIVND (reference sequence). With V trimmed by 5 bases and J by 1 base, 7 bases remained unmatched.

This clonotype was counted at least ten times. The chain uses TRBV3-1 and TRBJ1-1; possibly TRBD1 for D (6 bases). The CDR3 runs 13 residues. Germline V CDR1 and CDR2: LGHDT, YNNKEL (reference sequence). The V end was cut by 5 bases, the J end by 8 bases, with 15 bases between. The CDR3 nucleotides read TGTGCCAGCAGCTCCATAAGGGGGTCAGAAGCTTTCTTT. It encodes CASSSIRGSEAFF.

This CDR3 reads CASSPAGQVLYNEQFF. CDR3 in DNA: TGTGCCAGCTCCCCAGCGGGGCAGGTTCTCTACAATGAGCAGTTCTTC. V and J are TRBV13 and TRBJ2-1; 7 bases are shared with TRBD2. This CDR3 spans 16 amino acids. The V gene end was trimmed by 8 bases and the J gene end by 3 bases; junction bases not matched to a gene: 13. Germline V gene sequence: CDR1 PRHDT, CDR2 FYEKMQ (reference sequence).

The V gene is TRBV28, the J gene TRBJ2-7; TRBD2 matches 9 bases. This CDR3 comprises 16 residues. Germline V gene data show CDR1 as MDHEN and CDR2 as SYDVKM. With 6 bases clipped from V and 6 bases from J, the junction kept 15 bases outside the gene matches. This chain's CDR3 is CASSSYLAGRFGEQYF. The CDR3, as DNA: TGTGCCAGCAGCAGTTACCTAGCGGGGCGGTTTGGCGAGCAGTACTTC.

This clonotype has just a few counts. This sequence joins TRBV5-1 and TRBJ2-5; the match to TRBD1 covers 9 bases. Per germline, CDR1 SGHRS and CDR2 YFSETQ. J gave up 6 bases and V 0 bases, and 6 bases lay outside the gene matches. The CDR3 contains 15 residues. In nucleotides, the CDR3 is TGCGCCAGCAGCTTGGGTCACAGGGGGCAGCAGACCCAGTACTTC. Translation gives CASSLGHRGQQTQYF.

The sample holds many counts of this clonotype. This rearrangement joins TRBV11-3 to TRBJ2-1, with D perhaps matching TRBD1 or TRBD2 (5 bases each). Germline V lookup: CDR1 SGHNT, CDR2 YENEEA. The length of the CDR3 is 15 residues. Trimming pared 5 bases from V and 0 bases from J, leaving 11 bases between. CDR3 region: CASSPGAGSYNEQFF. CDR3 nucleotides: TGTGCCAGCAGCCCTGGGGCGGGCTCCTACAATGAGCAGTTCTTC.